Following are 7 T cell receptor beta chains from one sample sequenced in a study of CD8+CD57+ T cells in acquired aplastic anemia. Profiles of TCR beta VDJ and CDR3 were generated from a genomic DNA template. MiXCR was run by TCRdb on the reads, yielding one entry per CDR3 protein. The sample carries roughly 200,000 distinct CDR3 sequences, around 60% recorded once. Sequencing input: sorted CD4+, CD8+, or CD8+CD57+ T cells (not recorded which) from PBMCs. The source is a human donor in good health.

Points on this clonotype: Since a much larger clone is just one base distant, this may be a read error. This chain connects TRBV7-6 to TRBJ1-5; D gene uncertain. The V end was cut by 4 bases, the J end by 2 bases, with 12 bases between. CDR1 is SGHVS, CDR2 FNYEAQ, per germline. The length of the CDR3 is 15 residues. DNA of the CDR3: TGTGCCAGCAGCTCTGACGATTGGGGCAATCAGCCCCAGCATTTT. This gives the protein CASSSDDWGNQPQHF.

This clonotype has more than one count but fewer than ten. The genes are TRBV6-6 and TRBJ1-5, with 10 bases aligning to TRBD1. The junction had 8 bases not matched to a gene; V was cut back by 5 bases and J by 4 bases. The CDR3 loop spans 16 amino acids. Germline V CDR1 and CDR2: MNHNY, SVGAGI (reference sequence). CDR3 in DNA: TGTGCCAGCAGTCAAAAGGACAGGGGGTTTAATCAGCCCCAGCATTTT. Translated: CASSQKDRGFNQPQHF.

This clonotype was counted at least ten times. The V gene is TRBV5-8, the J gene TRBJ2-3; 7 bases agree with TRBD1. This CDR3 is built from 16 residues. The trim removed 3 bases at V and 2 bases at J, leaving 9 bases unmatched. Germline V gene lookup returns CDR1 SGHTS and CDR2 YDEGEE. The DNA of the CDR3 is TGTGCCAGCAGCTCCCGGGACAGCGGACTCACAGATACGCAGTATTTT. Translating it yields CASSSRDSGLTDTQYF.

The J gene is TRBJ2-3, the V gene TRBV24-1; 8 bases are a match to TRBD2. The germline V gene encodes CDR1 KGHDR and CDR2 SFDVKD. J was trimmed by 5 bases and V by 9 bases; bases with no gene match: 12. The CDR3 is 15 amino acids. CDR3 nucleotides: TGTGCCACCGGAGGGGTGGCGGGGGGAGTAGATACGCAGTATTTT. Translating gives CATGGVAGGVDTQYF.

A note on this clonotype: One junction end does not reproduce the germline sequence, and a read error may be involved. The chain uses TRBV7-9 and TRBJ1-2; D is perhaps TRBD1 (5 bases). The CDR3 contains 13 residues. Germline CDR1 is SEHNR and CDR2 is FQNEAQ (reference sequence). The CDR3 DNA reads TGTGCCAGCAACTTAGGAGACAGCTATGGCTACGCCTTC. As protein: CASNLGDSYGYAF.

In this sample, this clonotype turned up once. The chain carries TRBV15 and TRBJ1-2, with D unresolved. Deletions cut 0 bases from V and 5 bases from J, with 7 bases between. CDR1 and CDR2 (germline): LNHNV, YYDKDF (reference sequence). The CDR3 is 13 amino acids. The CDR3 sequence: CATSRDAVYGYTF. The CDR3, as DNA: TGTGCCACCAGCAGAGATGCGGTATATGGCTACACCTTC.

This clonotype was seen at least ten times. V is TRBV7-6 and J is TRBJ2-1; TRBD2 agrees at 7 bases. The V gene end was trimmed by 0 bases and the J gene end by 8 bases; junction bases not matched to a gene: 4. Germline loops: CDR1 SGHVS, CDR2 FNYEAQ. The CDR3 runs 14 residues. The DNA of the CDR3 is TGTGCCAGCAGCTTAGCGGGAGGGAACGATGAGCAGTTCTTC. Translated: CASSLAGGNDEQFF.